Following are 32 T cell receptor beta chains from one sample sequenced in a study of T-cell reconstitution after alpha-beta-depleted transplantation in children. During its preparation, the TCRbeta library received unique molecular identifiers. One entry per CDR3 protein, called by TCRdb with MiXCR from the PCR reads. The sample holds fewer than 700,000 distinct CDR3 sequences, under 15% seen once. Sequenced material: PBMCs, mostly from graft donor cells, taken 360 days after TCRalphabeta/CD19-depleted stem cell transplant. The receptors shown here come from a male patient between 5 and 17 years old who had a stem cell transplant for acute myeloid leukemia, so the T cells may come from the graft donor.

This clonotype was seen ten or more times. The chain links TRBV5-1 to TRBJ1-1; D is ambiguous. CDR3 length: 14 residues. V lost 2 bases to trimming and J lost 1 base, with 9 bases between them. The V gene's germline CDR1 is SGHRS and CDR2 YFSETQ. The CDR3: CASSFWVWNTEAFF. CDR3 bases: TGCGCCAGCAGCTTCTGGGTTTGGAACACTGAAGCTTTCTTT.

The gene calls are TRBV9 and TRBJ1-1; no definite D call. Germline CDR1 and CDR2: SGDLS and YYNGEE. This CDR3 has 15 residues. Trimming cost V 0 bases and J 0 bases, with 9 bases left between them. Here the CDR3 DNA reads TGTGCCAGCAGCGTAGATCCAGTAATGAACACTGAAGCTTTCTTT. Amino acid sequence: CASSVDPVMNTEAFF.

V is TRBV7-2 and J is TRBJ2-1; tentative D call: TRBD2 (5 bases). CDR1 and CDR2 from the germline V gene are SGHTA and FQGNSA. The CDR3 contains 12 residues. The germline V and J ends were trimmed by 5 bases and 6 bases, with 8 bases remaining between them. The CDR3, as DNA: TGTGCCAGCAGCCACACTAGCAATGAGCAGTTCTTC. It codes for CASSHTSNEQFF. Filled out from reference TRBV7-2 and TRBJ2-1, the complete variable domain reads GAGVSQSPSNKVTEKGKDVELRCDPISGHTALYWYRQSLGQGLEFLIYFQGNSAPDKSGLPSDRFSAERTGGSVSTLTIQRTQQEDSAVYLCASSHTSNEQFFGPGTRLTVL.

The gene calls are TRBV20-1 and TRBJ2-5, with 7 bases identical to TRBD2. V lost 4 bases and J lost 2; bases outside the gene matches: 10. The CDR3 totals 15 residues. The germline V gene has CDR1 DFQATT and CDR2 SNEGSKA (reference sequence). CDR3 amino acids: CSAKWGGSPQETQYF. DNA of the CDR3: TGCAGTGCTAAATGGGGCGGGAGTCCACAAGAGACCCAGTACTTC.

This clonotype appeared a few times. CDR3 residues: CSALRPFSRSGNTIYF. CDR3 DNA sequence: TGCAGTGCCCTACGGCCCTTTTCGCGCTCTGGAAACACCATATATTTT. This chain connects TRBV20-1 to TRBJ1-3, with D hard to call. Trimming removed 6 bases at V and 0 bases at J, with 18 bases between. The CDR3 runs 16 residues. Germline values: CDR1 DFQATT, CDR2 SNEGSKA (reference sequence).

The chain employs TRBV4-3 and TRBJ2-7, with D unresolved. Germline assignment: CDR1 LGHNA and CDR2 YSLEER. CDR3 size: 13 residues. The V end lost 8 bases, the J end lost 0 bases, and 11 bases lay between the germline ends. The CDR3 sequence: CASPYPYSYEQYF. The CDR3, as DNA: TGCGCCAGCCCCTACCCGTACTCCTACGAGCAGTACTTC.

To note about this clonotype: A read error may be the cause here, since a much bigger clone is one base away. The genes are TRBV4-3 and TRBJ2-1, with TRBD2 as a possible D gene (6 bases). Trimming shortened V by 0 bases and J by 6 bases, and 15 bases separated the two germline ends. The length of the CDR3 is 16 residues. Germline CDR1 LGHNA, CDR2 YSLEER. Written as DNA, the CDR3 is TGCGCCAGCAGCCAAGATATGCCGGGAGCTAGCAATGAGCAGTTCTTC. Its translation: CASSQDMPGASNEQFF.

The genes are TRBV28 and TRBJ2-3; D not resolved. V lost 6 bases to trimming and J lost 2 bases, with 12 bases between them. This CDR3 region has 14 residues. Germline V CDR1 and CDR2: MDHEN, SYDVKM. CDR3 nucleotides: TGTGCCAGCAGAGGCGTGGGCCCCACAGATACGCAGTATTTT. Protein: CASRGVGPTDTQYF.

This clonotype was detected many times. This chain joins TRBV30 and TRBJ1-1; possibly TRBD1 for D (5 bases). The CDR3 is 11 amino acids. V lost 4 bases and J 11 bases, leaving 14 bases between the germline ends. The germline V gene has CDR1 GTSNPN and CDR2 SVGIG (reference sequence). This CDR3 reads CAWNPGVGAFF. The CDR3, as DNA: TGTGCCTGGAACCCGGGGGTTGGGGCTTTCTTT.

The genes are TRBV6-5 and TRBJ2-5; the match to TRBD2 covers 8 bases. This CDR3 has 15 residues. CDR1 is MNHEY, CDR2 SVGAGI, per germline. V was clipped by 2 bases and J by 5 bases; unmatched bases: 7. The CDR3 DNA reads TGTGCCAGCAGTTACCGGGCGGGAGGTGGGGAGACCCAGTACTTC. Translating it yields CASSYRAGGGETQYF.

This clonotype was found a few times. The chain joins TRBV5-1 to TRBJ2-3; no clear D. This CDR3 is built from 15 residues. CDR1 is SGHRS and CDR2 is YFSETQ in the germline V gene. Trimming removed 0 bases from V and 0 bases from J, with 8 bases in between. The CDR3 loop is CASSLVDPSTDTQYF. The CDR3 bases are TGCGCCAGCAGCTTGGTGGACCCTAGCACAGATACGCAGTATTTT.

The chain couples TRBV12-3 or TRBV12-4 to TRBJ1-2, with D unclear. The CDR3 is made up of 13 amino acids. V gave up 5 bases and J gave up 2 bases, with 9 bases separating them. The CDR3 is CASSIGSNYGYTF. The CDR3 DNA follows: TGTGCCAGCAGTATAGGCAGCAACTATGGCTACACCTTC.

This clonotype was seen at least ten times. The rearrangement uses TRBV28 and TRBJ2-2; D remains ambiguous. The V end was cut by 7 bases, the J end by 0 bases, with 12 bases between. Germline assignment: CDR1 MDHEN and CDR2 SYDVKM. The CDR3 is 15 residues long. This CDR3 reads CASNSGRTNTGELFF. CDR3 bases: TGTGCCAGCAATTCTGGCAGGACGAACACCGGGGAGCTGTTTTTT.

This clonotype appeared a few times. This chain links TRBV19 with TRBJ2-1, with D unclear. Trimming took 2 bases from V and 5 from J, leaving 4 bases between them. Germline V gene data show CDR1 as LNHDA and CDR2 as SQIVND (reference sequence). The CDR3 length is 12 residues. The CDR3 reads CASSILDNEQFF. CDR3 nucleotides: TGTGCCAGTAGTATACTCGACAATGAGCAGTTCTTC.

This clonotype was observed a handful of times. The rearrangement joins TRBV7-9 to TRBJ2-7, with 7 bases aligning to TRBD2. This CDR3 has 15 residues. Germline V gene sequence: CDR1 SEHNR, CDR2 FQNEAQ (reference sequence). V lost 3 bases, J lost 3 bases, and 8 bases stayed unmatched. The CDR3 reads CASSFPRAGDYEQYF. The DNA of the CDR3 is TGTGCCAGCAGCTTTCCCCGGGCGGGAGACTACGAGCAGTACTTC.

The gene calls are TRBV7-2 and TRBJ2-3; D is uncertain. Germline CDR1 is SGHTA and CDR2 is FQGNSA. Trimming removed 5 bases at V and 5 bases at J, with 8 bases between. CDR3 length: 12 residues. The CDR3 is CASSGNEDTQYF. CDR3 coding DNA: TGTGCCAGCAGCGGGAATGAAGATACGCAGTATTTT.

This clonotype was detected a few times. The gene calls are TRBV19 and TRBJ1-4; D possibly corresponds to TRBD1 (5 bases). CDR3 size: 17 residues. CDR1 and CDR2 from the germline V gene are LNHDA and SQIVND (reference sequence). The V end lost 2 bases, the J end lost 0 bases, and 13 bases lay between the germline ends. CDR3 loop: CASSIFAGGATNEKLFF. For the CDR3, the DNA is TGTGCCAGTAGTATATTCGCGGGGGGTGCAACTAATGAAAAACTGTTTTTT. Full variable domain (outside the CDR3, taken from reference TRBV19 and TRBJ1-4): DGGITQSPKYLFRKEGQNVTLSCEQNLNHDAMYWYRQDPGQGLRLIYYSQIVNDFQKGDIAEGYSVSREKKESFPLTVTSAQKNPTAFYLCASSIFAGGATNEKLFFGSGTQLSVL.

The chain combines TRBV14 with TRBJ2-3, with D uncertain. V shed 0 bases and J shed 4 bases, with 8 bases lying between them. Germline V CDR1 and CDR2: SGHDN, FVKESK. The CDR3 is made up of 14 amino acids. The CDR3 DNA is TGTGCCAGCAGCCAAGATTTGATGTCAGATACGCAGTATTTT. It specifies CASSQDLMSDTQYF.

This clonotype was picked up many times. The V gene is TRBV5-1, the J gene TRBJ2-7; D perhaps matches TRBD2 (6 bases). CDR1 is SGHRS and CDR2 is YFSETQ in the germline V gene. Between the trimmed V and J ends, which lost 2 bases and 1 base, there was a span of 13 bases. This CDR3 has 15 residues. In nucleotides, the CDR3 is TGCGCCAGCAGCTTCGGCGGGGCTGGGTCCTACGAGCAGTACTTC. Translation gives CASSFGGAGSYEQYF.

The chain combines TRBV6-2 or TRBV6-3 with TRBJ1-1, with 7 bases that match TRBD1. With V trimmed by 6 bases and J by 4 bases, 11 bases remained unmatched. The germline gives CDR1 MNHEY, CDR2 SVGEGT. The CDR3 length is 15 residues. DNA for the CDR3: TGTGCCAGCAGACTTCAACAGGGGATGCGCACTGAAGCTTTCTTT. Residues: CASRLQQGMRTEAFF.

This clonotype has more than one count but fewer than ten. This rearrangement joins TRBV7-6 to TRBJ2-1, with 8 positions matching TRBD1. The germline V gene encodes CDR1 SGHVS and CDR2 FNYEAQ. With V trimmed by 5 bases and J by 9 bases, 9 bases remained unmatched. This CDR3 is 14 amino acids long. The CDR3 spells CASSPFPTGGEQFF. The CDR3 DNA reads as TGTGCCAGCAGCCCCTTCCCTACAGGGGGTGAGCAGTTCTTC. Complete variable domain (other parts from reference TRBV7-6 and TRBJ2-1): GAGVSQSPRYKVTKRGQDVALRCDPISGHVSLYWYRQALGQGPEFLTYFNYEAQQDKSGLPNDRFSAERPEGSISTLTIQRTEQRDSAMYRCASSPFPTGGEQFFGPGTRLTVL.

This clonotype was seen only a few times. The chain combines TRBV6-2 or TRBV6-3 with TRBJ2-3; TRBD2 aligns across 13 bases. V trimming: 5 bases; J trimming: 5 bases; junction bases outside the gene matches: 7. There are 16 residues in the CDR3. The germline gives CDR1 MNHEY, CDR2 SVGEGT. The CDR3 region has the DNA TGTGCCAGCAGTCGCGGGACTAGCGGGGCCGGAGATACGCAGTATTTT. This sequence encodes CASSRGTSGAGDTQYF.

The CDR3 DNA reads TGCAGTGCTAGGGGGACTAGCGGGAGCCATGAGCAGTTCTTC. This translates into CSARGTSGSHEQFF. The rearrangement joins TRBV20-1 to TRBJ2-1; 14 bases agree with TRBD2. V dropped 3 bases and J dropped 8; count of bases not matched to a gene: 3. Germline V CDR1 and CDR2: DFQATT, SNEGSKA (reference sequence). This CDR3 has 14 residues.

This clonotype was seen at least ten times. The chain joins TRBV29-1 to TRBJ2-1, with 10 bases fitting TRBD2. The CDR3 consists of 14 residues. Germline CDR1 is SQVTM and CDR2 is ANQGSEA. V lost 8 bases to trimming and J lost 7 bases; unmatched junction nucleotides: 11. This chain's CDR3 is CSLWGAGGGNEQFF. The DNA of the CDR3 is TGCAGCCTGTGGGGAGCGGGAGGGGGGAATGAGCAGTTCTTC.

J is TRBJ2-1 and V is TRBV29-1; 8 bases are a match to TRBD2. The germline V gene encodes CDR1 SQVTM and CDR2 ANQGSEA. The V and J ends lost 6 bases and 2 bases, in that order; junction bases with no gene match: 0. CDR3 size: 12 residues. The CDR3 DNA sequence: TGCAGCGTGCGGGAGGCCTACAATGAGCAGTTCTTC. Translation gives CSVREAYNEQFF.

Many counts were recorded for this clonotype. The chain uses TRBV14 and TRBJ2-5; 10 nucleotides agree with TRBD2. The J segment lost 4 bases and the V segment lost 4 bases, leaving 6 bases of the junction unmatched. Germline loops: CDR1 SGHDN, CDR2 FVKESK. The CDR3 contains 15 residues. CDR3: CASSPTLAGIETQYF. The CDR3, as DNA: TGTGCCAGCAGCCCCACACTAGCGGGAATAGAGACCCAGTACTTC. The full variable domain, with the rest looked up from reference TRBV14 and TRBJ2-5, is EAGVTQFPSHSVIEKGQTVTLRCDPISGHDNLYWYRRVMGKEIKFLLHFVKESKQDESGMPNNRFLAERTGGTYSTLKVQPAELEDSGVYFCASSPTLAGIETQYFGPGTRLLVL.

This rearrangement joins TRBV7-9 to TRBJ2-7; 9 bases map to TRBD1. Trimming cost V 5 bases and J 4 bases; bases outside gene matches: 9. The CDR3 is 15 residues long. Germline V gene lookup returns CDR1 SEHNR and CDR2 FQNEAQ (reference sequence). This CDR3 is CASSRRQGGLYEQYF. Here the CDR3 DNA reads TGTGCCAGCAGCCGGCGACAGGGGGGTCTATACGAGCAGTACTTC.

At least ten counts were recorded for this clonotype. The rearrangement joins TRBV29-1 to TRBJ1-2; 7 bases are shared with TRBD1. CDR1 and CDR2 from the germline V gene are SQVTM and ANQGSEA. The CDR3 sequence is 11 residues long. With V trimmed by 4 bases and J by 6 bases, 2 bases remained unmatched. For the CDR3, the DNA is TGCAGCGTTGTAAGGGGGCATGGCTACACCTTC. Translation gives CSVVRGHGYTF.

This clonotype was observed a handful of times. The chain has TRBV29-1 and TRBJ1-3, with TRBD1 matching 7 bases. The V gene's germline CDR1 is SQVTM and CDR2 ANQGSEA. The ends lost 7 bases at V and 0 bases at J; junction bases unmatched: 15. The CDR3 has 17 residues. The CDR3, as DNA: TGCAGCGCGGGGGGCTCTGACAGGGACCTCTCTGGAAACACCATATATTTT. Translating it yields CSAGGSDRDLSGNTIYF.

The rearrangement uses TRBV11-2 and TRBJ2-3; a possible D gene is TRBD1 (5 bases). In germline, CDR1 is SGHAT, CDR2 FQNNGV. The CDR3 sequence is 16 residues long. The germline V and J ends were trimmed by 3 bases and 3 bases, with 16 bases remaining between them. CDR3 protein: CASSFRGIWVTDTQYF. The CDR3 nucleotides are TGTGCCAGCAGCTTTAGGGGAATATGGGTTACAGATACGCAGTATTTT.

In regard to this clonotype: One end of the junction does not line up with germline, which may come from a read error. The V and J genes are TRBV29-1 and TRBJ2-7, with D unclear. Germline V gene lookup returns CDR1 SQVTM and CDR2 ANQGSEA. CDR3 length: 9 residues. The CDR3 DNA sequence: TGCAGCGTTGAAGAAGCCCCCGGCTTC. This encodes CSVEEAPGF.

The sample holds many counts of this clonotype. J is TRBJ2-7 and V is TRBV12-3 or TRBV12-4; D gene ambiguous. This CDR3 has 14 amino acids. The V gene lost 9 bases and the J gene lost 11 bases, with 26 bases spanning the gap. The CDR3 is CASTDRTPPIMEYF. The CDR3, as DNA: TGTGCCAGTACTGACCGAACACCTCCCATAATGGAGTACTTC.